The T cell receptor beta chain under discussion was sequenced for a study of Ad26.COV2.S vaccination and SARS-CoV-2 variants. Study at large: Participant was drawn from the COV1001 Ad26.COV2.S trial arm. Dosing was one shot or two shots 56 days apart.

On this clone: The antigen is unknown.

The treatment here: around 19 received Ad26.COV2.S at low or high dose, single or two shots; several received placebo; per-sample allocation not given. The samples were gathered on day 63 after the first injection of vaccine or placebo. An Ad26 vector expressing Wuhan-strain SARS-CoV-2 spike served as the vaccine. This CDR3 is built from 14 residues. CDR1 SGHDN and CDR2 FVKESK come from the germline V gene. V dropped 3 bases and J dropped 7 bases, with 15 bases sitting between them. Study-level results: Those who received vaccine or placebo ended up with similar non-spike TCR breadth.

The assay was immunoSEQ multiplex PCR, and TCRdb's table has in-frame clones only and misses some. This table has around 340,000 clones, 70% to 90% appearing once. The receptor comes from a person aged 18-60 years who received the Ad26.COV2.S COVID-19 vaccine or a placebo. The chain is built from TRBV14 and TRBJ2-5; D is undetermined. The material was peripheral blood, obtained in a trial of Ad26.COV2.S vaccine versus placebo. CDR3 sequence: CASSQSVSPRTQYF. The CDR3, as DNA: TGTGCCAGCAGCCAGTCCGTGTCCCCCCGGACCCAGTACTTC.